The 32 T cell receptor beta chains below were found in one sample sequenced in a study of blood T cell repertoires in COVID-19. The assay was immunoSEQ multiplex PCR, and TCRdb's table has in-frame clones only and misses some. The repertoire consists of about 350,000 clones, with about 93% occurring once and the leading ten covering about 3.5%. Sequenced material: peripheral blood. These receptors all come from a woman aged 18-30 years who had recovered from COVID-19.

V and J are TRBV19 and TRBJ2-3; D is unresolved. The CDR3 loop spans 15 amino acids. CDR1 is LNHDA, CDR2 SQIVND, per germline (reference sequence). Trimming removed 3 bases at V and 3 bases at J, with 13 bases between. This CDR3 is CASSIFQVETDTQYF. The CDR3 DNA sequence: TGTGCCAGTAGTATTTTCCAAGTGGAGACAGATACGCAGTATTTT.

The chain links TRBV7-9 to TRBJ1-2, with D possibly matching TRBD1 (5 bases). CDR1 is SEHNR, CDR2 FQNEAQ, per germline (reference sequence). The CDR3 has 15 residues. V dropped 0 bases and J dropped 6 bases, with 14 bases sitting between them. The DNA of the CDR3 is TGTGCCAGCAGCTTAGCCCCCCAGGGAGGTCATGGCTACACCTTC. This codes for CASSLAPQGGHGYTF.

The rearrangement joins TRBV27 to TRBJ1-1, with 7 bases matching TRBD1. This CDR3 is built from 14 residues. Germline V gene sequence: CDR1 MNHEY, CDR2 SMNVEV (reference sequence). The V segment lost 8 bases and the J segment 1 base; nucleotides outside the gene matches: 7. CDR3 DNA: TGTGCCAGCGCGAGGGGGCTGGGGAACACTGAAGCTTTCTTT. It translates to CASARGLGNTEAFF.

V and J are TRBV7-9 and TRBJ2-5; D gene unclear. Germline lookup yields CDR1 SEHNR and CDR2 FQNEAQ (reference sequence). V lost 5 bases and J lost 2, with 15 bases in between. The CDR3 extends over 15 amino acids. The CDR3 bases are TGTGCCAGCAGCCATACCGAGCGCGGTCAAGAGACCCAGTACTTC. It encodes CASSHTERGQETQYF.

In nucleotides, the CDR3 is TGTGCCAGCAGCGTGAGGCGGGAGTTTGGCGGGGAGCTGTTTTTT. This gives the protein CASSVRREFGGELFF. The chain employs TRBV9 and TRBJ2-2; the match to TRBD2 covers 7 bases. The length of the CDR3 is 15 residues. Germline V gene lookup returns CDR1 SGDLS and CDR2 YYNGEE. Germline trimming cut 2 bases from V and 7 bases from J; bases unmatched to any gene: 8.

V gene TRBV9 combines with J gene TRBJ1-6, with D tentatively TRBD1 (5 bases). V shed 2 bases and J shed 9 bases, with 6 bases lying between them. Germline V gene lookup returns CDR1 SGDLS and CDR2 YYNGEE. The CDR3 extends over 12 amino acids. CDR3 coding DNA: TGTGCCAGCAGCGTTGACAGTTCACCCCTCCACTTT. This gives the protein CASSVDSSPLHF.

The chain has TRBV12-5 and TRBJ1-5, with D unresolved. The V gene lost 7 bases and the J gene lost 3 bases, with 10 bases spanning the gap. Germline assignment: CDR1 LGHNT and CDR2 FRNRAP. The CDR3 has 13 residues. CDR3: CASAHPNNQPQHF. The CDR3 DNA follows: TGTGCTAGTGCCCATCCAAACAATCAGCCCCAGCATTTT.

The rearrangement uses TRBV9 and TRBJ2-2; a possible D gene is TRBD2 (5 bases). This CDR3 region has 15 residues. CDR1 is SGDLS and CDR2 is YYNGEE in the germline V gene. Trimming stripped 0 bases from V and 3 bases from J, with 9 bases between. The CDR3 coding sequence is TGTGCCAGCAGCGTAGGAGCGGTCCACACCGGGGAGCTGTTTTTT. Translation: CASSVGAVHTGELFF.

The chain joins TRBV10-3 to TRBJ2-1, with 11 nucleotides matching TRBD2. V was pared by 10 bases and J by 5 bases, with 7 bases of the junction left unmatched. Germline V gene lookup returns CDR1 ENHRY and CDR2 SYGVKD. The length of the CDR3 is 14 residues. The CDR3 sequence is CATRGTSGNNEQFF. DNA for the CDR3: TGTGCCACCCGGGGGACTAGCGGCAACAATGAGCAGTTCTTC.

This chain connects TRBV6-5 to TRBJ2-1, with 10 nucleotides matching TRBD2. The CDR3 covers 15 residues. Germline assignment: CDR1 MNHEY and CDR2 SVGAGI. J lost 5 bases, V lost 7 bases, and 8 bases had no gene match. Here the CDR3 DNA reads TGTGCCAGCAAGCCGGGACTAGCGATCAACAATGAGCAGTTCTTC. Translation gives CASKPGLAINNEQFF.

The chain combines TRBV7-9 with TRBJ2-1; TRBD2 is a possible D gene (6 bases). The V gene's germline CDR1 is SEHNR and CDR2 FQNEAQ (reference sequence). V was shortened by 5 bases and J by 13 bases, with 12 bases between the two germline ends. The CDR3 has 11 residues. Here the CDR3 DNA reads TGTGCCAGCAGCGCGACTAGTTCTCAGTTCTTC. Residues: CASSATSSQFF.

V and J are TRBV4-3 and TRBJ1-2; 8 nucleotides line up with TRBD1. V shed 5 bases, J shed 3 bases, and the junction held 2 bases outside the gene matches. Germline loops: CDR1 LGHNA, CDR2 YSLEER. The length of the CDR3 is 13 residues. The CDR3 loop is CASSVDRDYGYTF. In DNA form, the CDR3 reads TGCGCCAGCAGCGTGGACAGGGACTATGGCTACACCTTC.

The J gene is TRBJ2-1, the V gene TRBV28, with TRBD1 matching over 9 bases. Per germline, CDR1 MDHEN and CDR2 SYDVKM. Trimming removed 6 bases from V and 3 bases from J; junction bases left unmatched: 6. There are 15 residues in the CDR3. The CDR3 sequence is CASRLQGAGYNEQFF. The DNA for the CDR3 is TGTGCCAGCAGATTACAGGGGGCGGGCTACAATGAGCAGTTCTTC. Supplemented by reference TRBV28 and TRBJ2-1, the full variable domain reads DVKVTQSSRYLVKRTGEKVFLECVQDMDHENMFWYRQDPGLGLRLIYFSYDVKMKEKGDIPEGYSVSREKKERFSLILESASTNQTSMYLCASRLQGAGYNEQFFGPGTRLTVL.

The chain employs TRBV3-1 (or the pseudogene TRBV3-2) and TRBJ2-3; 9 positions match TRBD2. V was clipped by 4 bases and J by 3 bases; unmatched bases: 8. Germline loops: CDR1 LGHDT, CDR2 YNNKEL (reference sequence). The CDR3 extends over 16 amino acids. The CDR3 protein is CASSLRSGSGTDTQYF. In DNA form, the CDR3 reads TGTGCCAGCAGCCTGCGTAGCGGGAGTGGGACAGATACGCAGTATTTT.

This chain uses TRBV16 with TRBJ1-1; no clear D. The CDR3 sequence is 14 residues long. The V gene's germline CDR1 is KGHSY and CDR2 FQNENV. Trimming shortened V by 1 base and J by 3 bases, and 9 bases separated the two germline ends. CDR3 coding DNA: TGTGCCAGCAGCCAATTTAGTCGGGACACTGAAGCTTTCTTT. It codes for CASSQFSRDTEAFF. Full variable domain (missing parts from reference TRBV16 and TRBJ1-1): GEEVAQTPKHLVRGEGQKAKLYCAPIKGHSYVFWYQQVLKNEFKFLISFQNENVFDETGMPKERFSAKCLPNSPCSLEIQATKLEDSAVYFCASSQFSRDTEAFFGQGTRLTVV.

The rearrangement links TRBV19 to TRBJ1-5; possible D gene TRBD1, 5 bases. Germline V lookup: CDR1 LNHDA, CDR2 SQIVND (reference sequence). The V end was cut by 4 bases, the J end by 9 bases, with 16 bases between. CDR3 length: 14 amino acids. The CDR3 DNA is TGTGCCAGTAGTACGCAGGGATTAGGTGGGCCCCAGCATTTT. Translating gives CASSTQGLGGPQHF.

The chain couples TRBV9 to TRBJ2-5; 11 nucleotides line up with TRBD2. CDR1 SGDLS and CDR2 YYNGEE come from the germline V gene. The CDR3 has 17 residues. The V segment lost 0 bases and the J segment 2 bases; nucleotides outside the gene matches: 6. The CDR3 DNA is TGTGCCAGCAGCGTAGGTCTGGGACTAGCGGTTCAAGAGACCCAGTACTTC. This gives the protein CASSVGLGLAVQETQYF.

The V and J genes are TRBV24-1 and TRBJ1-2, with TRBD1 matching over 7 bases. Losses at the gene ends were 7 bases for V and 3 bases for J; bases not matched to a gene: 7. The length of the CDR3 is 14 residues. Germline V gene sequence: CDR1 KGHDR, CDR2 SFDVKD. The CDR3 nucleotides read TGTGCCACCAGCCGACAGGGAATGGACTATGGCTACACCTTC. Translated, it gives CATSRQGMDYGYTF.

This chain links TRBV5-5 with TRBJ2-7; tentative D call: TRBD1 (7 bases). The CDR3 length is 14 residues. Germline CDR1 SGHKS, CDR2 YYEKEE (reference sequence). Trimming left V 4 bases short and J 6 bases short, with 17 bases between. CDR3 DNA: TGTGCCAGCAGCATCGGGGGACAGAGAGTCGAGCAGTACGTC. Translation: CASSIGGQRVEQYV.

V usage is TRBV5-1 and J usage is TRBJ2-5; 10 bases agree with TRBD1. The CDR3 covers 16 residues. V was clipped by 3 bases and J by 4 bases; unmatched bases: 9. Germline V gene data show CDR1 as SGHRS and CDR2 as YFSETQ. The CDR3 spells CASSYYPGQGTETQYF. CDR3 nucleotides: TGCGCCAGCAGCTATTACCCGGGACAGGGGACAGAGACCCAGTACTTC. The variable domain in full, completed from reference TRBV5-1 and TRBJ2-5, reads KAGVTQTPRYLIKTRGQQVTLSCSPISGHRSVSWYQQTPGQGLQFLFEYFSETQRNKGNFPGRFSGRQFSNSRSEMNVSTLELGDSALYLCASSYYPGQGTETQYFGPGTRLLVL.

CDR3 bases: TGTGCCAGTACCTCGACAGTTGGCAATCAGCCCCAGCATTTT. Its protein product is CASTSTVGNQPQHF. This chain links TRBV19 with TRBJ1-5, with D maybe TRBD1 (5 bases). This CDR3 is built from 14 residues. V lost 7 bases, J lost 2 bases, and 12 bases lay in between. Germline CDR1 is LNHDA and CDR2 is SQIVND (reference sequence). The variable domain in full, completed from reference TRBV19 and TRBJ1-5, reads DGGITQSPKYLFRKEGQNVTLSCEQNLNHDAMYWYRQDPGQGLRLIYYSQIVNDFQKGDIAEGYSVSREKKESFPLTVTSAQKNPTAFYLCASTSTVGNQPQHFGDGTRLSIL.

J is TRBJ1-1 and V is TRBV19; no clear D. The CDR3 has 12 amino acids. V lost 6 bases, J lost 1 base, and 6 bases lay in between. In germline, CDR1 is LNHDA, CDR2 SQIVND (reference sequence). DNA for the CDR3: TGTGCCAGTAGCCCTACGAACACTGAAGCTTTCTTT. It translates to CASSPTNTEAFF.

The chain couples TRBV2 to TRBJ2-7; D is perhaps TRBD2 (6 bases). Germline V gene data show CDR1 as SNHLY and CDR2 as FYNNEI. The CDR3 consists of 11 residues. Trimming stripped 11 bases from V and 2 bases from J, with 10 bases between. CDR3 amino acids: CASGEAYEQYV. Written as DNA, the CDR3 is TGTGCCTCGGGAGAGGCCTACGAGCAGTACGTC.

The sample holds one count of this clone. This rearrangement joins TRBV4-1 to TRBJ1-2; D may be TRBD1 (5 bases). Germline V gene sequence: CDR1 MGHRA, CDR2 YSYEKL. Trimming pared 4 bases from V and 4 bases from J, leaving 22 bases between. The CDR3 extends over 17 amino acids. In DNA form, the CDR3 reads TGCGCCAGCAGCCCGAGGCTTCCCGACAGACGCCTCTATGGCTACACCTTC. It codes for CASSPRLPDRRLYGYTF.

The V gene is TRBV5-5, the J gene TRBJ2-2; 8 positions agree with TRBD1. Germline V gene data show CDR1 as SGHKS and CDR2 as YYEKEE (reference sequence). CDR3 length: 14 residues. The J segment lost 5 bases and the V segment lost 0 bases, leaving 0 bases of the junction unmatched. CDR3 amino acids: CASSLGQGTGELFF. CDR3 bases: TGTGCCAGCAGCTTGGGACAGGGGACCGGGGAGCTGTTTTTT.

This chain uses TRBV2 with TRBJ2-3; a possible D gene is TRBD2 (6 bases). Trimming stripped 9 bases from V and 10 bases from J, with 20 bases between. In germline, CDR1 is SNHLY, CDR2 FYNNEI. The CDR3 has 13 residues. The CDR3 loop reads CASLTKTGTSQYF. The CDR3 nucleotides are TGTGCCAGTTTGACCAAAACCGGGACTTCGCAGTATTTT.

The chain couples TRBV18 to TRBJ1-1; no clear D. With 4 bases removed from V and 5 bases from J, the gap between germline ends came to 14 bases. Germline V gene sequence: CDR1 KGHSH, CDR2 LQKENI. The CDR3 is made up of 14 amino acids. This chain's CDR3 is CASSRLILGTEAFF. DNA of the CDR3: TGTGCCAGCTCACGACTCATCCTCGGGACTGAAGCTTTCTTT.

The chain carries TRBV3-1 (or the pseudogene TRBV3-2) and TRBJ1-1, with 9 bases lining up with TRBD1. The junction had 5 bases not matched to a gene; V was cut back by 8 bases and J by 1 base. The CDR3 has 14 residues. Germline V CDR1 and CDR2: LGHDT, YNNKEL (reference sequence). This CDR3 is CASGDRAENTEAFF. The CDR3 coding sequence is TGTGCCAGCGGGGACAGGGCGGAGAACACTGAAGCTTTCTTT.

V usage is TRBV24-1 and J usage is TRBJ2-1; the match to TRBD1 covers 7 bases. The ends lost 6 bases at V and 1 base at J; junction bases unmatched: 11. This CDR3 is 17 amino acids long. The germline CDR1 and CDR2 sequences are KGHDR and SFDVKD. DNA of the CDR3: TGTGCCACCAGTACGCCTGAACAGGGGAGTTCCTACAATGAGCAGTTCTTC. It codes for CATSTPEQGSSYNEQFF.

The genes are TRBV7-2 and TRBJ2-3; 10 positions agree with TRBD2. The J segment lost 1 base and the V segment lost 1 base, leaving 2 bases of the junction unmatched. The CDR3 extends over 16 amino acids. Germline V gives CDR1 SGHTA, CDR2 FQGNSA. The CDR3 region has the DNA TGTGCCAGCAGCTTAGGAGCGGGAGGGGGCACAGATACGCAGTATTTT. It yields the protein CASSLGAGGGTDTQYF.

This clone has more than one count but fewer than ten. This rearrangement joins TRBV27 to TRBJ1-2, with 7 positions matching TRBD1. The J segment lost 7 bases and the V segment lost 5 bases, leaving 13 bases of the junction unmatched. Germline V gives CDR1 MNHEY, CDR2 SMNVEV (reference sequence). The CDR3 has 15 amino acids. CDR3 protein: CASSPAPDRASGYTF. The CDR3 region has the DNA TGTGCCAGCAGTCCTGCCCCAGACAGGGCTTCTGGCTACACCTTC.

The gene calls are TRBV27 and TRBJ2-1; 7 nucleotides align to TRBD2. Looked up from germline, CDR1 is MNHEY and CDR2 is SMNVEV (reference sequence). The V gene end was trimmed by 2 bases and the J gene end by 5 bases; junction bases not matched to a gene: 9. The CDR3 runs to 16 residues. DNA for the CDR3: TGTGCCAGCAGTTTACTACCCGGACTAGGCGACAATGAGCAGTTCTTC. Translated, it gives CASSLLPGLGDNEQFF.